This TCR beta chain appears in the sequencing data of a study of CD8 T cells in ankylosing spondylitis. Study observations and caveats: Some of the motif variants had earlier been found in reactive arthritis patients' fluid and blood.

Trimming pared 5 bases from V and 3 bases from J, leaving 10 bases between. The germline V gene has CDR1 SGHTA and CDR2 FQGTGA. The CDR3 is made up of 13 amino acids. This clonotype is a singleton in its sample. What it binds is unknown. MiXCR, run by TCRdb on the 5' RACE reads, gives a single entry per CDR3 protein. The data show about 240,000 distinct CDR3 sequences, with 24% seen just once and 0.6% to 0.75% held by the top ten. This TCR came from a male donor with ankylosing spondylitis or in good health (not recorded which). The chain has TRBV7-3 and TRBJ2-5; a possible D gene is TRBD2 (5 bases). What was sequenced was blood, either unsorted or a sorted T cell fraction (not recorded which). The CDR3 protein is CASSRTLEETQYF. In nucleotides, the CDR3 is TGTGCCAGCAGCCGGACTCTTGAAGAGACCCAGTACTTC.